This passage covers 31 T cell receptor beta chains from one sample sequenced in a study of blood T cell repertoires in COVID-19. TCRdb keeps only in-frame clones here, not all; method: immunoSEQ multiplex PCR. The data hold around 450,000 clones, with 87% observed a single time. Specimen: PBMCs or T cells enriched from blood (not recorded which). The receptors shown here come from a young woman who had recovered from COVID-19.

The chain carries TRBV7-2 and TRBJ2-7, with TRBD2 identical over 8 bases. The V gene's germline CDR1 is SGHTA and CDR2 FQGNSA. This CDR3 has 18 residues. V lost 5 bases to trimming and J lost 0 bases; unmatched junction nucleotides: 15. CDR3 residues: CASSPAGGGGPSSYEQYF. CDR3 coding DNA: TGTGCCAGCAGCCCAGCCGGGGGCGGGGGGCCCTCCTCCTACGAGCAGTACTTC.

CDR3 in amino acids: CASSTRQGAFTEAFF. CDR3 DNA: TGTGCCAGTAGTACTAGACAGGGGGCTTTCACTGAAGCTTTCTTT. The chain links TRBV19 to TRBJ1-1; 10 bases are shared with TRBD1. With 4 bases clipped from V and 4 bases from J, the junction kept 6 bases outside the gene matches. This CDR3 has 15 amino acids. The germline V gene has CDR1 LNHDA and CDR2 SQIVND (reference sequence).

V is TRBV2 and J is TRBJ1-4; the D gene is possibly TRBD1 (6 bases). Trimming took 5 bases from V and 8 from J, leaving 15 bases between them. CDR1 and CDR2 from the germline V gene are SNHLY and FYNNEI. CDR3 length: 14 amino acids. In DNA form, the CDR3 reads TGTGCCAGCAGTCCAGGGACAAACAACGAAAAACTGTTTTTT. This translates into CASSPGTNNEKLFF. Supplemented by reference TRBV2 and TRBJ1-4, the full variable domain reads EPEVTQTPSHQVTQMGQEVILRCVPISNHLYFYWYRQILGQKVEFLVSFYNNEISEKSEIFDDQFSVERPDGSNFTLKIRSTKLEDSAMYFCASSPGTNNEKLFFGSGTQLSVL.

The CDR3 region is CASSLTGTNQPQHF. CDR3 in DNA: TGTGCCAGCAGCCTAACAGGAACTAATCAGCCCCAGCATTTT. The chain employs TRBV28 and TRBJ1-5; D is possibly TRBD1 (5 bases). V lost 6 bases and J 4 bases, leaving 13 bases between the germline ends. Germline V gene data show CDR1 as MDHEN and CDR2 as SYDVKM. The CDR3 spans 14 residues.

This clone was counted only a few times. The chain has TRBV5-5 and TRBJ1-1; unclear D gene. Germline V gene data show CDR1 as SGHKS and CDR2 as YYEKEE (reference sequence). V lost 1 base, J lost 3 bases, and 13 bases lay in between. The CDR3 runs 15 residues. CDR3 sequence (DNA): TGTGCCAGCAGCTTGAAGGGAAAGGGAGACACTGAAGCTTTCTTT. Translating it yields CASSLKGKGDTEAFF.

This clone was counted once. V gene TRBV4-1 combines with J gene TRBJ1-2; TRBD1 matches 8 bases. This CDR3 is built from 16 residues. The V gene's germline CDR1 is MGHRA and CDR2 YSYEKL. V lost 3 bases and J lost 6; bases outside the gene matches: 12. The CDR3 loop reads CASSHPGGQGDDGYTF. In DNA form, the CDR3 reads TGCGCCAGCAGCCACCCAGGAGGACAGGGCGACGATGGCTACACCTTC.

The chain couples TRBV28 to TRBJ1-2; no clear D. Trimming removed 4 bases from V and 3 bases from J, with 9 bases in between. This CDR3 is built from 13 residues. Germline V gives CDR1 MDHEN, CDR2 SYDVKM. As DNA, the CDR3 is TGTGCCAGCAGTTATACTTTGGACTATGGCTACACCTTC. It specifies CASSYTLDYGYTF.

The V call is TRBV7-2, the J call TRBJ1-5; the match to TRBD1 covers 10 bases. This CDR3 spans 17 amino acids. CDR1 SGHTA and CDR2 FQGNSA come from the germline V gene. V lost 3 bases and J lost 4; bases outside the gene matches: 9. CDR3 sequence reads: CASSFSPPGQGNQPQHF. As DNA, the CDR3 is TGTGCCAGCAGCTTCTCCCCCCCGGGACAGGGGAATCAGCCCCAGCATTTT.

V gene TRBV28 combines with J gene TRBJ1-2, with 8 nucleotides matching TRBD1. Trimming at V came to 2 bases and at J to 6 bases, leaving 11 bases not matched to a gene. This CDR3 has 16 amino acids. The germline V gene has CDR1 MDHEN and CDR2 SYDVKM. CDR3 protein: CASSLVVQGARDGYTF. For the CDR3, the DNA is TGTGCCAGCAGTTTAGTAGTCCAGGGGGCAAGGGATGGCTACACCTTC.

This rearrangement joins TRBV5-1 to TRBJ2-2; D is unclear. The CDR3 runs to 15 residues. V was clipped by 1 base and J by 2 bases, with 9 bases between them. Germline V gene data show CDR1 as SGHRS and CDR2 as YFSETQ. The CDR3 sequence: CASSLTTPNTGELFF. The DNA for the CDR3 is TGCGCCAGCAGCTTGACCACACCTAACACCGGGGAGCTGTTTTTT.

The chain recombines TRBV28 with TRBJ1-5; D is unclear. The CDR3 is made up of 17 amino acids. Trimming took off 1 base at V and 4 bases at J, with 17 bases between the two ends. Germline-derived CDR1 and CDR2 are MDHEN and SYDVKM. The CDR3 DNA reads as TGTGCCAGCAGTTTATCCTGGATACGGGTCGAAAATCAGCCCCAGCATTTT. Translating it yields CASSLSWIRVENQPQHF. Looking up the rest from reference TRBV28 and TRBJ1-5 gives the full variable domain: DVKVTQSSRYLVKRTGEKVFLECVQDMDHENMFWYRQDPGLGLRLIYFSYDVKMKEKGDIPEGYSVSREKKERFSLILESASTNQTSMYLCASSLSWIRVENQPQHFGDGTRLSIL.

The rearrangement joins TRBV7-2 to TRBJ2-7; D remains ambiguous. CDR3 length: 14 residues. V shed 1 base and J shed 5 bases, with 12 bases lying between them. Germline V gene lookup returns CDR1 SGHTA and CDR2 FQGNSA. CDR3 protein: CASSLDPRVDEQYF. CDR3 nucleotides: TGTGCCAGCAGCTTAGATCCCCGAGTGGACGAGCAGTACTTC.

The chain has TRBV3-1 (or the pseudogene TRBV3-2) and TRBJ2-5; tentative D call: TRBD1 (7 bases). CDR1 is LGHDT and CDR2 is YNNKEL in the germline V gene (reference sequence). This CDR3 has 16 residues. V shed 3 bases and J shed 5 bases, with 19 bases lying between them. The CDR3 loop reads CASSHIGGGVRETQYF. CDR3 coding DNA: TGTGCCAGCAGCCACATAGGAGGGGGCGTGCGGGAGACCCAGTACTTC.

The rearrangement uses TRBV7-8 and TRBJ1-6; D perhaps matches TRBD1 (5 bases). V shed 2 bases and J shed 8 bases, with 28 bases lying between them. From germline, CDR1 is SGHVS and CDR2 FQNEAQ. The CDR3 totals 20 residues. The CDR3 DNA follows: TGTGCCAGCAGCTTATTTCCTAGTGGGACTCCTACTGTTTCTTATTCACCCCTCCACTTT. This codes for CASSLFPSGTPTVSYSPLHF.

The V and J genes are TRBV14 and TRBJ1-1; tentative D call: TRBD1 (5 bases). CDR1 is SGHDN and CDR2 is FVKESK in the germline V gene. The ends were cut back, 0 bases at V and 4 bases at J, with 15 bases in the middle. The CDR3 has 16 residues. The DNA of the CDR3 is TGTGCCAGCAGCCAAGAACCAGGGTTTAAGGGCACTGAAGCTTTCTTT. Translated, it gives CASSQEPGFKGTEAFF.

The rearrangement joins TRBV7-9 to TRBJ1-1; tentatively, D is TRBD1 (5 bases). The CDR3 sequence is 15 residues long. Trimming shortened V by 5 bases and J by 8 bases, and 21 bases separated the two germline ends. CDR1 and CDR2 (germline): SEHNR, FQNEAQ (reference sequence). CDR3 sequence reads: CASSIGVGRVTEAFF. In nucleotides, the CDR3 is TGTGCCAGCAGCATCGGTGTTGGCAGGGTAACAGAAGCTTTCTTT.

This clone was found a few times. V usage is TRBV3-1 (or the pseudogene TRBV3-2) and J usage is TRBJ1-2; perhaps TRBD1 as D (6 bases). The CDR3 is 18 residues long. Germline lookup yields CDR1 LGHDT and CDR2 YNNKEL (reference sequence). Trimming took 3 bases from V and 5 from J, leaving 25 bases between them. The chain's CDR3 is CASSHGNRYLAGVYGYTF. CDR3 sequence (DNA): TGTGCCAGCAGCCATGGCAACCGGTATTTGGCAGGGGTTTATGGCTACACCTTC.

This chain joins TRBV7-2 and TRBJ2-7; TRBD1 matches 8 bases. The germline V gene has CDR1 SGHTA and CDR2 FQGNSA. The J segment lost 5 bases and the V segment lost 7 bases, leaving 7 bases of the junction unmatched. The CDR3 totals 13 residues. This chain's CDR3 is CASTRTGSNEQYF. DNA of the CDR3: TGTGCCAGCACCCGGACAGGGTCCAACGAGCAGTACTTC. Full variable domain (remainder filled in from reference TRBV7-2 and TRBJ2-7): GAGVSQSPSNKVTEKGKDVELRCDPISGHTALYWYRQSLGQGLEFLIYFQGNSAPDKSGLPSDRFSAERTGGSVSTLTIQRTQQEDSAVYLCASTRTGSNEQYFGPGTRLTVT.

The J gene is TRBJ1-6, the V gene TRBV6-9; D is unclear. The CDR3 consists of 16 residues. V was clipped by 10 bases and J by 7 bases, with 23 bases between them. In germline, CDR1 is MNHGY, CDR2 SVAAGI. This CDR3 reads CATLTTRERVNSPLHF. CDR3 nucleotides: TGTGCCACCTTGACGACGAGGGAGAGGGTAAATTCACCCCTCCACTTT.

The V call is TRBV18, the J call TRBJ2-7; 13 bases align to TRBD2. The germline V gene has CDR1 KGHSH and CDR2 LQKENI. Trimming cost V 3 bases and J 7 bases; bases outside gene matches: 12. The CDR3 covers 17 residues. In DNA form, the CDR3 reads TGTGCCAGCTCACCCAACCCCGGGACTAGCGGGGCACGAGAGCAGTACTTC. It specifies CASSPNPGTSGAREQYF.

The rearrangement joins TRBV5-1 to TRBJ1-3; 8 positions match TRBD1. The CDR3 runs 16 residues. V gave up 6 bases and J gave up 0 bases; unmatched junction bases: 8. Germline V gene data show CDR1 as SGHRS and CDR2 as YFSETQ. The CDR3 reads CASTSGGPNSGNTIYF. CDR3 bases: TGCGCCAGCACCTCAGGGGGCCCCAACTCTGGAAACACCATATATTTT.

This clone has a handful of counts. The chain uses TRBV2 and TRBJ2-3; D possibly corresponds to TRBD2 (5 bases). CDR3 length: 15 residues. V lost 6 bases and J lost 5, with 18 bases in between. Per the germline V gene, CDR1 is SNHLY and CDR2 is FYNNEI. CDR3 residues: CASSRTLGYRDTQYF. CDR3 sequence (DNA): TGTGCCAGCAGCCGGACTCTGGGGTATCGAGATACGCAGTATTTT.

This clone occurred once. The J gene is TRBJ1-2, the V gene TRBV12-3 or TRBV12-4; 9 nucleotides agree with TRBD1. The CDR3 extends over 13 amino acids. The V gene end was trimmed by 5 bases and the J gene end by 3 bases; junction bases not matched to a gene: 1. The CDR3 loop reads CASSRQGDYGYTF. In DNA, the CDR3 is TGTGCCAGCAGTAGACAGGGGGACTATGGCTACACCTTC.

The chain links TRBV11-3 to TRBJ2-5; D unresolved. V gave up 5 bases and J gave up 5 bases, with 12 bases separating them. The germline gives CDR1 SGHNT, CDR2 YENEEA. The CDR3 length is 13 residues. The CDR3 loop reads CASSLSAVETQYF. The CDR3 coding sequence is TGTGCCAGCAGCCTCTCCGCGGTGGAGACCCAGTACTTC.

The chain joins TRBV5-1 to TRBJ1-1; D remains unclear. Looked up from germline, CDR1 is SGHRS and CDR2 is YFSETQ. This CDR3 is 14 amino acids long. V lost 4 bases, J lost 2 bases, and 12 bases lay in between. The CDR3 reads CASSDTTSNTEAFF. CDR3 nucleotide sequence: TGCGCCAGCAGCGATACTACTAGCAACACTGAAGCTTTCTTT.

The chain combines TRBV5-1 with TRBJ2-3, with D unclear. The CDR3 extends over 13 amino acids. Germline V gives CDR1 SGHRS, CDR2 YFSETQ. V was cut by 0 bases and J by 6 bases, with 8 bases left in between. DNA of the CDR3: TGCGCCAGCAGCTTGGAATTCAGGGATACGCAGTATTTT. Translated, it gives CASSLEFRDTQYF.

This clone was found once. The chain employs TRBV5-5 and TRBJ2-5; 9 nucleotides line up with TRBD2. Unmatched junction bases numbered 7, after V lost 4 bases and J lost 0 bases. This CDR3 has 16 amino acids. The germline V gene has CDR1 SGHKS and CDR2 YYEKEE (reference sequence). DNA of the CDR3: TGTGCCAGCAGCCTTCGACTAGCGGAGTACCAAGAGACCCAGTACTTC. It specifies CASSLRLAEYQETQYF.

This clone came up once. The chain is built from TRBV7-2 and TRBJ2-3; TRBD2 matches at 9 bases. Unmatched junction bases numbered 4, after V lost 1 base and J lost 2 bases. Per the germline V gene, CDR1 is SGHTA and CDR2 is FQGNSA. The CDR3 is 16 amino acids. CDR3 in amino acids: CASSLDLAGPTDTQYF. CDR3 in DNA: TGTGCCAGCAGCTTAGACCTAGCGGGGCCCACAGATACGCAGTATTTT. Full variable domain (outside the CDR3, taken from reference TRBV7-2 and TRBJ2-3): GAGVSQSPSNKVTEKGKDVELRCDPISGHTALYWYRQSLGQGLEFLIYFQGNSAPDKSGLPSDRFSAERTGGSVSTLTIQRTQQEDSAVYLCASSLDLAGPTDTQYFGPGTRLTVL.

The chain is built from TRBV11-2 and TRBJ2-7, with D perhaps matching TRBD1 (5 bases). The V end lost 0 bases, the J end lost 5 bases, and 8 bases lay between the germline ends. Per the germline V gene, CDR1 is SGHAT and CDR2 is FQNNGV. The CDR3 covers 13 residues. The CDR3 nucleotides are TGTGCCAGCAGCTTAGATCTCAGGGACGAGCAGTACTTC. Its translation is CASSLDLRDEQYF.

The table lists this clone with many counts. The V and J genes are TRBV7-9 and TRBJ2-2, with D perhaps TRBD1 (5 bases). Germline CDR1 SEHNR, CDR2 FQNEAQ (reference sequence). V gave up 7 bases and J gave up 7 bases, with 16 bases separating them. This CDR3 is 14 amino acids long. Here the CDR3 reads CASNGHRQVGELFF. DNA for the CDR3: TGTGCCAGCAACGGACACCGTCAGGTCGGGGAGCTGTTTTTT.

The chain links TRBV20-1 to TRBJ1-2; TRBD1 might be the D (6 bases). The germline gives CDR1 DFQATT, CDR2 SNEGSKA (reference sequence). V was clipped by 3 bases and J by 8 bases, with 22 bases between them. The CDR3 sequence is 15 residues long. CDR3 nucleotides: TGCAGTGCTAGTGTTAAACAGGGAGAGTGGAAAGGCTACACCTTC. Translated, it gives CSASVKQGEWKGYTF.